This TCR beta chain was obtained from a study of T-cell reconstitution after alpha-beta-depleted transplantation in children. This clonotype was seen only a few times. Antigen: not known. CDR1 is SGHTA and CDR2 is FQGNSA in the germline V gene. CDR3 size: 14 residues. Germline trimming cut 1 base from V and 5 bases from J; bases unmatched to any gene: 3. Broader study findings: Several hundred expanded graft clones reportedly were the source of alpha-beta T cells about two months after transplant.

Using unique molecular identifiers, the investigators prepared the TCRbeta library. TCRdb fed the PCR reads into MiXCR, producing one record per CDR3 protein. This sample yields a few hundred thousand distinct CDR3 sequences, of which around 25% are seen a single time; 2.6% belongs to the top ten. The chain recombines TRBV7-2 with TRBJ2-5; 8 bases are a match to TRBD2. The TCR was taken from a girl aged 2 to 10 with Fanconi anemia, due to receive a stem cell transplant. The sequenced sample was PBMCs, obtained before TCRalphabeta/CD19-depleted stem cell transplant. The chain's CDR3 is CASSLVASGETQYF. CDR3 in DNA: TGTGCCAGCAGCTTAGTGGCTAGCGGGGAGACCCAGTACTTC.